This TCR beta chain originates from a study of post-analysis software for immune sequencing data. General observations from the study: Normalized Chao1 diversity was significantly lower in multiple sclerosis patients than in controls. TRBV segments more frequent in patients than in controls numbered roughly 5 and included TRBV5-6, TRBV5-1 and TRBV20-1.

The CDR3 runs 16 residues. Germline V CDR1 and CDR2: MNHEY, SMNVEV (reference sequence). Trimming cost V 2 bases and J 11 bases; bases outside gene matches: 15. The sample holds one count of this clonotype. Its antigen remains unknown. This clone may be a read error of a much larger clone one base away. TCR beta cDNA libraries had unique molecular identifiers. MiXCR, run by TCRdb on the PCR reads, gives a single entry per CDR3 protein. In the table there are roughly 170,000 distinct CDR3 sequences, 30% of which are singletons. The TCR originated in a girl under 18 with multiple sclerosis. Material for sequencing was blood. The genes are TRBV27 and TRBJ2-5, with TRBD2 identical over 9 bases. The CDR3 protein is CASSLLAGGPYNEQYF. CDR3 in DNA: TGTGCCAGCAGTTTACTTGCGGGAGGGCCCTACAATGAGCAGTACTTC.